This TCR beta chain was documented in a study of CD8+ T cells in alopecia areata. The wider study: Patients given treatment had severity scored by the percentage of scalp area affected. Study-wide results and caveats: Relative to normal scalp, lesional scalp, especially alopecia totalis/universalis, showed higher clonality.

cDNA reverse transcribed from extracted RNA served as the sequencing template. Clones were read by immunoSEQ multiplex PCR, and TCRdb kept only the in-frame ones, dropping some. The table shows 100,000 to 150,000 clones, with over 60% occurring only once. Treatment described: oral pan-JAK inhibitor, 5-10 mg twice daily. This clone turned up a few times. Its antigen remains unknown. V was clipped by 2 bases and J by 4 bases, with 8 bases between them. The CDR3 runs to 12 residues. Germline CDR1 is SQVTM and CDR2 is ANQGSEA. The V call is TRBV29-1, the J call TRBJ1-2; no clear D gene. This receptor was identified in a human donor with alopecia areata. The sequencing used CD4+ T cells sorted from blood, collected at week 4, from a patient treated with tofacitinib. In DNA, the CDR3 is TGCAGCGTTGAATCTGGCAGCTATGGCTACACCTTC. Its protein product is CSVESGSYGYTF.